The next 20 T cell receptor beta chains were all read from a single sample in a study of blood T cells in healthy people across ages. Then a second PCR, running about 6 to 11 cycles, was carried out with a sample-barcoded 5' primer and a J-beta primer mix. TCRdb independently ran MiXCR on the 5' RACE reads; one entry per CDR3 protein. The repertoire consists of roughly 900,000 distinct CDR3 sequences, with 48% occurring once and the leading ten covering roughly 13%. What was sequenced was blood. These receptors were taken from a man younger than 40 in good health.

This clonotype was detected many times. Here the CDR3 reads CASSPGQSTKNIQYF. The CDR3 nucleotides are TGTGCCAGCAGTCCCGGACAGTCCACCAAAAACATTCAGTACTTC. J is TRBJ2-4 and V is TRBV6-5; D is perhaps TRBD1 (6 bases). In germline, CDR1 is MNHEY, CDR2 SVGAGI. The CDR3 length is 15 residues. The ends were cut back, 5 bases at V and 2 bases at J, with 13 bases in the middle.

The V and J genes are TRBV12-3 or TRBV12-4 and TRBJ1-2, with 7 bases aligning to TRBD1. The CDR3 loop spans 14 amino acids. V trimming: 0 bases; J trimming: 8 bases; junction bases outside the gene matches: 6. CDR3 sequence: CASSLAEQGYGYTF. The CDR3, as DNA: TGTGCCAGCAGTTTAGCGGAACAGGGGTACGGCTACACCTTC.

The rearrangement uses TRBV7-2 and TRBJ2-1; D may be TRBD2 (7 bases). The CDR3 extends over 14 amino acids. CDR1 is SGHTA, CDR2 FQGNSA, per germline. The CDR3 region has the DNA TGTGCTTCCGCGGGGGCCAACTCCTACAATGAGCAGTTCTTC. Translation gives CASAGANSYNEQFF.

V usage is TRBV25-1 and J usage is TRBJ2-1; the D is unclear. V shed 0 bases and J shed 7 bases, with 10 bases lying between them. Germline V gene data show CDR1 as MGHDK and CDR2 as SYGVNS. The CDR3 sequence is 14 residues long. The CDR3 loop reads CASSEYLTHNEQFF. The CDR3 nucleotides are TGTGCCAGCAGTGAATATCTCACTCATAATGAGCAGTTCTTC.

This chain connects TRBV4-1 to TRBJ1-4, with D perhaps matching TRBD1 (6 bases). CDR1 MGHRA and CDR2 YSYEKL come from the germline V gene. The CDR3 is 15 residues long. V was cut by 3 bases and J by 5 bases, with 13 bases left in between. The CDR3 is CASSQAGVLNEKLFF. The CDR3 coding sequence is TGCGCCAGCAGCCAGGCAGGGGTGTTGAATGAAAAACTGTTTTTT.

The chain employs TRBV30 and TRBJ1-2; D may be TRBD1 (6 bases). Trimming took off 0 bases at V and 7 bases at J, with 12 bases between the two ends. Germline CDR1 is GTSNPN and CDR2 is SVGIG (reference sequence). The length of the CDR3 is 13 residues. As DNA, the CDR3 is TGTGCCTGGAGTGTAGGGGGAGTAGGTGGCTACACCTTC. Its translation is CAWSVGGVGGYTF.

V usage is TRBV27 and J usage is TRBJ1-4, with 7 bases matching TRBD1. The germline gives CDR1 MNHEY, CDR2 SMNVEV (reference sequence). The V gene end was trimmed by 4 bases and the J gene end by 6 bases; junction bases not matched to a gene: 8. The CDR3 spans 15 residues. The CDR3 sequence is CASSSYRGRDEKLFF. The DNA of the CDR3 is TGTGCCAGCAGTTCATACAGGGGTCGGGATGAAAAACTGTTTTTT. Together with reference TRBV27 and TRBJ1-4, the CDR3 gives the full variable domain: EAQVTQNPRYLITVTGKKLTVTCSQNMNHEYMSWYRQDPGLGLRQIYYSMNVEVTDKGDVPEGYKVSRKEKRNFPLILESPSPNQTSLYFCASSSYRGRDEKLFFGSGTQLSVL.

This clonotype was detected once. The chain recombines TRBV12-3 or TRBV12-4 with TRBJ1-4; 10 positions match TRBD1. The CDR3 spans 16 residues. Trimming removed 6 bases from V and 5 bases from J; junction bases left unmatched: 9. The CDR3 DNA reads TGTGCCAGCAGACCGTTGGGACAGGGGAAAAATGAAAAACTGTTTTTT. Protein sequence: CASRPLGQGKNEKLFF.

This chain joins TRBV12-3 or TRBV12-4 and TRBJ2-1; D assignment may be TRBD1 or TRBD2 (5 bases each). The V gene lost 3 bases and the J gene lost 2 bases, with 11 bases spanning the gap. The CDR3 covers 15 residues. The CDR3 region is CASSFEGPPYNEQFF. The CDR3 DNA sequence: TGTGCCAGCAGTTTTGAGGGGCCGCCCTACAATGAGCAGTTCTTC.

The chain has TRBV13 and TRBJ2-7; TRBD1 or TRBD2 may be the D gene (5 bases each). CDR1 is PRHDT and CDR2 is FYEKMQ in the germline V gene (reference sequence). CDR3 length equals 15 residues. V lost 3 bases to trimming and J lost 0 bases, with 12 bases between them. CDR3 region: CASSFHGTDSYEQYF. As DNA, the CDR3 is TGTGCCAGCAGCTTCCACGGGACGGACTCCTACGAGCAGTACTTC.

The CDR3 spells CASLTSDSYEQYF. In nucleotides, the CDR3 is TGTGCCAGCCTTACTAGCGACTCCTACGAGCAGTACTTC. The rearrangement uses TRBV6-1 and TRBJ2-7; 7 bases agree with TRBD2. V shed 8 bases and J 0 bases; nucleotides not matched to a gene: 4. The CDR3 extends over 13 amino acids. Per the germline V gene, CDR1 is MNHNS and CDR2 is SASEGT.

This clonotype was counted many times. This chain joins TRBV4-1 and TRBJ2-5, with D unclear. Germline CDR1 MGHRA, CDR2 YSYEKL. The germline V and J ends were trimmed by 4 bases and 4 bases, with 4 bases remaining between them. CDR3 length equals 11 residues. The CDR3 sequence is CASSRSETQYF. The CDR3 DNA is TGCGCCAGCAGCCGATCAGAGACCCAGTACTTC.

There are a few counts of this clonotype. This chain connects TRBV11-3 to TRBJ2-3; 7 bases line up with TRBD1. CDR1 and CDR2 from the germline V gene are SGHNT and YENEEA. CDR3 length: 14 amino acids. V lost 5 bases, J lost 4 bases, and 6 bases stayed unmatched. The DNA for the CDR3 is TGTGCCAGCAGCCGACAGGGCATGGCAGATACGCAGTATTTT. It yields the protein CASSRQGMADTQYF.

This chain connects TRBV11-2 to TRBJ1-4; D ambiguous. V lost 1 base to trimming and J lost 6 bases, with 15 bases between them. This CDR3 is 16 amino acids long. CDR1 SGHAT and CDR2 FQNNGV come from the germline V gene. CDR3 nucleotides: TGTGCCAGCAGCTTAGCCGCGGGGAGTGGTTATGAAAAACTGTTTTTT. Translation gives CASSLAAGSGYEKLFF.

Here the CDR3 DNA reads TGCGCCAGCAGCCACCCTCGCGGGGTCGGGGGGGCCGACAATGAGCAGTTCTTC. It translates to CASSHPRGVGGADNEQFF. The chain is built from TRBV4-1 and TRBJ2-1; 8 bases are a match to TRBD2. Germline V gene data show CDR1 as MGHRA and CDR2 as YSYEKL. V shed 3 bases, J shed 5 bases, and the junction held 15 bases outside the gene matches. The CDR3 contains 18 residues.

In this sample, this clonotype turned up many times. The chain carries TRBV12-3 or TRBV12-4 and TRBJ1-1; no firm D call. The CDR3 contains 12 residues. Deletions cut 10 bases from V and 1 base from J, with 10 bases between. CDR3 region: CATPPENTEAFF. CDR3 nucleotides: TGTGCCACCCCGCCCGAGAACACTGAAGCTTTCTTT.

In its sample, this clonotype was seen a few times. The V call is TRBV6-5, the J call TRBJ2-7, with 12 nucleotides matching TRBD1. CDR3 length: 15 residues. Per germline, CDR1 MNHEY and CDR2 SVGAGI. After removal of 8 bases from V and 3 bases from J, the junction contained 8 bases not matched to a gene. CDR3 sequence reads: CASRVGTGGIYEQYF. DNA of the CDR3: TGTGCCAGCCGAGTGGGGACAGGGGGCATCTACGAGCAGTACTTC.

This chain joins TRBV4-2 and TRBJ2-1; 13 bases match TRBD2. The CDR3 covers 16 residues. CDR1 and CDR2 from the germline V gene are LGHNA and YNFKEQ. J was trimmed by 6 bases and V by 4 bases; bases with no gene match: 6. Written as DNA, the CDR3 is TGTGCCAGCAGCCGGACGACTAGCGGGGGGTTCAATGAGCAGTTCTTC. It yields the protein CASSRTTSGGFNEQFF.

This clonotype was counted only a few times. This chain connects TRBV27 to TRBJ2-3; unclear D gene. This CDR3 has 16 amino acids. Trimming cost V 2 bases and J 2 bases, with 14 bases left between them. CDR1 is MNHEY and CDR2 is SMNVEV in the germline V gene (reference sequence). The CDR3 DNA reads TGTGCCAGCAGTTTAGATGGTGGCAGGTTCACAGATACGCAGTATTTT. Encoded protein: CASSLDGGRFTDTQYF.

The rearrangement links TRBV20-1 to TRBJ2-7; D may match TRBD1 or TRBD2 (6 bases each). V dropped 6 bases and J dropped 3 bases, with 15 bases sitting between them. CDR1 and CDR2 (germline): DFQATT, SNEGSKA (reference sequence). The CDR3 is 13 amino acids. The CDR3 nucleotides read TGCAGTGCCAAAGGGGGGCAGCACTACGAGCAGTACTTC. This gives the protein CSAKGGQHYEQYF.